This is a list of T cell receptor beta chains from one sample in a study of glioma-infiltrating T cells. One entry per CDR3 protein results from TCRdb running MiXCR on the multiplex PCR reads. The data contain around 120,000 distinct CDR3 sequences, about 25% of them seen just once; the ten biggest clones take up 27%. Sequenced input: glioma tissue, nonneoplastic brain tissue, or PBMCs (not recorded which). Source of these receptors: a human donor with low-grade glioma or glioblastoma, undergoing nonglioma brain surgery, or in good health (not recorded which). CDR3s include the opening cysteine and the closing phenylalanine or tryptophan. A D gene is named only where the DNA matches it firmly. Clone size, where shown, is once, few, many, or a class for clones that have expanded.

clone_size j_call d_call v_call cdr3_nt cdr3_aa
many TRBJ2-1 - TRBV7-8 TGTGCCAGCAGCTTAGCCGAGGGACCCACTGGGCATGAGCAGTTCTTC CASSLAEGPTGHEQFF
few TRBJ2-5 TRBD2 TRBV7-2 TGTGCCAGCAGTAGCGGGGTCCAAGAGACCCAGTACTTC CASSSGVQETQYF
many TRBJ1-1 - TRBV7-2 TGTGCCAGCAGCTCCCGGGACACACTGAACACTGAAGCTTTCTTT CASSSRDTLNTEAFF
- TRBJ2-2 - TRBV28 TGTGCCAGCAGCCCCGGGTGGGTCGGGGAGCTGTTTTTT CASSPGWVGELFF
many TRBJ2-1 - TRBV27 TGTGCCAGCAGTCAACGACGGCGCTACAATGAGCAGTTCTTC CASSQRRRYNEQFF
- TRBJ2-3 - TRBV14 TGTGCCAGCAGCCAAGATACGGCTACCGGAGATACGCAGTATTTT CASSQDTATGDTQYF
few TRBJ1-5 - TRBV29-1 TGCAGCGTTGAATACGGGGGTAGCAATCAGCCCCAGCATTTT CSVEYGGSNQPQHF
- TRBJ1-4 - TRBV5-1 TGCGCCAGCAGCGGCGGATCGGGACGGCTTAATGAAAAACTGTTTTTT CASSGGSGRLNEKLFF
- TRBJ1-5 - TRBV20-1 TGCAGTGCTAGTGAAATCCCGGCCCAGCCCCAGCATTTT CSASEIPAQPQHF
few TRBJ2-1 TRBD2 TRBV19 TGTGCCAGTAGCCCTCCTCCTCGGGGGGGCAGGAGTGAGCAGTTCTTC CASSPPPRGGRSEQFF
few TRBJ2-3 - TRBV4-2 TGTGCCAGCAGCCAAGGTCCGGCGGGGGCATACACAGATACGCAGTATTTT CASSQGPAGAYTDTQYF
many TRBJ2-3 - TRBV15 TGTGCCACCAGCAGAGGTCGGTTGGGGGGCTTAGATACGCAGTATTTT CATSRGRLGGLDTQYF
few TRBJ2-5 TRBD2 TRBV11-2 TGTGCCAGCAGCCTTACTAGCGGGGTGGAGACCCAGTACTTC CASSLTSGVETQYF
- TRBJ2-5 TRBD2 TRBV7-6 TGTGCCAGCAGCCCGCTACTAGCGGGGGGACGGGAGACCCAGAACTTC CASSPLLAGGRETQNF
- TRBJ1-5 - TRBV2 TGTGCCGTTGCCCCAGGGACTAATCAGCCCCAGCATTTT CAVAPGTNQPQHF
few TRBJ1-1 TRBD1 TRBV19 TGTGCCAGCGTCGAACAGGGGGCATGGACTGAAGCTTTCTTT CASVEQGAWTEAFF
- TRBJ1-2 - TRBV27 TGTGCCAGCAGTCTCCCCCCGCCGGGGAACTATAGCTACACCTTC CASSLPPPGNYSYTF
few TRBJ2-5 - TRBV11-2 TGTGCCAGCAGCTTAGGGGACCTCGAGACCCAGTACTTC CASSLGDLETQYF
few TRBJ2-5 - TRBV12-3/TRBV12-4 TGTGCCAGCAGTTTAGCGGCCAGGCAAGAGACCCAGTACTTC CASSLAARQETQYF
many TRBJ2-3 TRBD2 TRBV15 TGTGCCACCAGCAGAGATTACAGCGGGGGGTCCACAGATACGCAGTATTTT CATSRDYSGGSTDTQYF
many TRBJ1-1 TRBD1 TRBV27 TGTGCCAGCAATAACTACAGGGGAAACACTGAAGCTTTCTTT CASNNYRGNTEAFF
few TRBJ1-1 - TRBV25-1 TGTGCCAGCAGTGGACTCTACAAAATTAGGGACATCCCCCGCGGGGGCCCTGAAGCTTTCTTT CASSGLYKIRDIPRGGPEAFF
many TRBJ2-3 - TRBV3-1 TGTGCCAGCAGCGATGGACTGTATAGCACAGATACGCAGTATTTT CASSDGLYSTDTQYF
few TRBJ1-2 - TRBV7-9 TGTGCCAGCAGCTTAACGGCTGGAGGCTACACCTTC CASSLTAGGYTF
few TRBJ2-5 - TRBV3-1 TGTGCCAGCAGCCCCGATCCAGGGAGGCGGGAGACCCAGTACTTC CASSPDPGRRETQYF
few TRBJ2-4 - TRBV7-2 TGTGCCAGCAGCGTCAAAGGGGCTGGTCGGGCCAAAAACATTCAGTACTTC CASSVKGAGRAKNIQYF
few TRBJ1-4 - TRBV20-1 TGCAGTGTCCGGGAGGACCTTAATGAAAAACTGTTTTTT CSVREDLNEKLFF
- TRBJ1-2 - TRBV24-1 TGTGCCACCACTGACAGAAACTATGGCTACACCTTC CATTDRNYGYTF
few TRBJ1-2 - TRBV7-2 TGTGCCAGCAGCTTAGCGCCGGCTTACGGCTACACCTTC CASSLAPAYGYTF
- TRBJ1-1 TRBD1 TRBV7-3 TGTGCCAGCAGCCAAACGACAGGGTACAACAATGAAGCTTTCTTT CASSQTTGYNNEAFF
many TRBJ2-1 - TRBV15 TGTGCCACCAGCAGAGATAACGATGAGCAGTTCTTC CATSRDNDEQFF
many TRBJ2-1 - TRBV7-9 TGTGCCAGCAGCTTAGGGACTTACGGTGAGCAGTTCTTC CASSLGTYGEQFF
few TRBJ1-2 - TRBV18 TGTGCCAGCTCACCAGGAGGAGGCAAACCTAGTAGAGGGTATGGCTACACCTTC CASSPGGGKPSRGYGYTF
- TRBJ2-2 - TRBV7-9 TGTACCAGCAGCGTCAGGGCGGCAGGGGAGCTGTTTTTT CTSSVRAAGELFF
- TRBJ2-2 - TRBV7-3 TGTGCCAGCAGCTTAACTGCGAGTTGGGAGCTGTTTTTT CASSLTASWELFF
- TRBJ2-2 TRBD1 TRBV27 TGTGCCAGCAGTTTACAGGGGGTCCCCACCGGGGAGCTGTTTTTT CASSLQGVPTGELFF
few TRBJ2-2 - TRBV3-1 TGTGCCAGCAGCCAAGGAAACGGGGCCGGGGAGCTGTTTTTT CASSQGNGAGELFF
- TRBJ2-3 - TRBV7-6 TGTGCCAGCAGCGGGCGGAGGGGAAAAAGCACAGATACGCAGTATTTT CASSGRRGKSTDTQYF
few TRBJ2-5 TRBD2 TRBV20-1 TGCAGTGCTAGGACGACTAGCTTCACCCAAGAGACCCAGTACTTC CSARTTSFTQETQYF
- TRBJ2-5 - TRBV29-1 TGCAGCGTCGCTGGGGGGCGTTATGAGACCCAGTACTTC CSVAGGRYETQYF
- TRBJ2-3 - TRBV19 TGTGCCAGTAGTACTTCCGGGGCCACAGATACGCAGTATTTT CASSTSGATDTQYF
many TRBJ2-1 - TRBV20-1 TGCAGTGCCGCGACGGGGGGCCCGTGGAATGAGCAGTTCTTC CSAATGGPWNEQFF
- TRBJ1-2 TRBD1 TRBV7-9 TGTGCCAGCAGCCGGGCTTCCACCGGGACAGATGGCTACACCTTC CASSRASTGTDGYTF
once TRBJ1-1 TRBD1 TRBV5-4 TGTGCCAGCAGCTTGGGGGGACAGGGAGACACTGAAGCTTTCTTT CASSLGGQGDTEAFF
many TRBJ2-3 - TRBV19 TGTGCCAGCACTGAACAGGGACGGAACACAGATACGCAGTATTTT CASTEQGRNTDTQYF
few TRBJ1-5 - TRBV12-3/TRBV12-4 TGTGCCAGCAGTTTTCAAGGGTTAAGCAATCAGCCCCAGCATTTT CASSFQGLSNQPQHF
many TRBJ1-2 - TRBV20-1 TGCAGTGCTAGAGATCGAGGGGAAGGCTCTAACTATGGCTACACCTTC CSARDRGEGSNYGYTF
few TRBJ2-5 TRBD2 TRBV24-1 TGTGCCACCAGTGATGCGGCCGGGGGGGGAAAGACCCAGTACTTC CATSDAAGGGKTQYF
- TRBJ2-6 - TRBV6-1 TGTGCCAGCAGTTCCCTCGAGACAGTCCTCTCTGGGGCCAACGTCCTGACTTTC CASSSLETVLSGANVLTF